A single sample gave rise to the 12 T cell receptor beta chains below, sequenced in a study of cytomegalovirus exposure and HLA in healthy donors. Some clones are missing from TCRdb's copy, which holds only in-frame ones; the method was immunoSEQ multiplex PCR. This sample has 100,000 to 120,000 clones; almost 96% occur once, and the top ten carry 0.65% to 0.7%. Sequenced sample: PBMCs. Source of these receptors: a woman younger than 35 in good health and CMV-seronegative.

J is TRBJ2-1 and V is TRBV6-5; 11 bases fit TRBD2. The CDR3 is 15 residues long. Trimming at V came to 1 base and at J to 9 bases, leaving 5 bases not matched to a gene. From germline, CDR1 is MNHEY and CDR2 SVGAGI. CDR3 coding DNA: TGTGCCAGCAGTTACTTAGCGGGGGGGGACTTTGAGCAGTTCTTC. It codes for CASSYLAGGDFEQFF.

The V and J genes are TRBV13 and TRBJ2-7, with TRBD2 identical over 10 bases. The CDR3 totals 15 residues. Germline V gene sequence: CDR1 PRHDT, CDR2 FYEKMQ (reference sequence). With 0 bases clipped from V and 3 bases from J, the junction kept 2 bases outside the gene matches. The CDR3 sequence: CASSLGTSGLYEQYF. CDR3 in DNA: TGTGCCAGCAGCTTAGGGACTAGCGGGCTCTACGAGCAGTACTTC.

Only one count was recorded for this clone. V and J are TRBV29-1 and TRBJ1-1, with 7 bases aligning to TRBD1. The CDR3 spans 16 residues. The germline V gene has CDR1 SQVTM and CDR2 ANQGSEA. After removal of 1 base from V and 5 bases from J, the junction contained 13 bases not matched to a gene. The CDR3 loop is CSVEGGHRGRGTEAFF. CDR3 DNA sequence: TGCAGCGTTGAAGGGGGTCACAGGGGCCGGGGGACTGAAGCTTTCTTT.

In regard to this clone: The junction departs from the called germline gene at one end, perhaps through a read error. DNA of the CDR3: TGTGCCAGCAGTGCCGGGGGGGCGAAAACCGGGGAGCTGTTTTTT. Translated, it gives CASSAGGAKTGELFF. The V gene is TRBV28, the J gene TRBJ2-2; 8 positions agree with TRBD2. CDR3 length: 15 residues. The germline CDR1 and CDR2 sequences are MDHEN and SYDVKM. Supplemented by reference TRBV28 and TRBJ2-2, the full variable domain reads DVKVTQSSRYLVKRTGEKVFLECVQDMDHENMFWYRQDPGLGLRLIYFSYDVKMKEKGDIPEGYSVSREKKERFSLILESASTNQTSMYLCASSAGGAKTGELFFGEGSRLTVL.

The chain employs TRBV6-1 and TRBJ1-3; D may be TRBD1 (6 bases). Germline CDR1 and CDR2: MNHNS and SASEGT. The CDR3 totals 13 residues. The germline V and J ends were trimmed by 2 bases and 8 bases, with 10 bases remaining between them. The CDR3 DNA sequence: TGTGCCAGCAGTGAAATAGGGGGTTACACCATATATTTT. Translation: CASSEIGGYTIYF.

This clone was counted a single time. The chain combines TRBV5-8 with TRBJ1-6; D uncertain. This CDR3 contains 16 residues. V lost 0 bases, J lost 0 bases, and 7 bases lay in between. In germline, CDR1 is SGHTS, CDR2 YDEGEE. This CDR3 reads CASSLGGSSYNSPLHF. The CDR3, as DNA: TGTGCCAGCAGCTTGGGAGGGAGCTCCTATAATTCACCCCTCCACTTT.

This chain connects TRBV6-5 to TRBJ1-2; possible D gene TRBD1, 5 bases. Germline assignment: CDR1 MNHEY and CDR2 SVGAGI. The V end was cut by 2 bases, the J end by 8 bases, with 12 bases between. The CDR3 totals 13 residues. The DNA for the CDR3 is TGTGCCAGCAGTTACCGTCAGGGCCAGGGCTACACCTTC. Translated, it gives CASSYRQGQGYTF.

CDR3 DNA: TGCGCCAGCAGCCAGCTAGGACTAGGCGCCTACGAGCAGTACTTC. As protein: CASSQLGLGAYEQYF. The genes are TRBV4-1 and TRBJ2-7; the match to TRBD2 covers 7 bases. V lost 3 bases, J lost 2 bases, and 7 bases stayed unmatched. The CDR3 runs 15 residues. The germline V gene encodes CDR1 MGHRA and CDR2 YSYEKL.

This rearrangement joins TRBV15 to TRBJ2-7; D may be TRBD2 (7 bases). Germline values: CDR1 LNHNV, CDR2 YYDKDF (reference sequence). Trimming removed 4 bases at V and 2 bases at J, with 15 bases between. The CDR3 runs to 15 residues. In nucleotides, the CDR3 is TGTGCCACCAGCATCTTGGGGGGGCGAGCCTACGAGCAGTACTTC. It codes for CATSILGGRAYEQYF.

This chain links TRBV19 with TRBJ1-5; TRBD1 matches 8 bases. The CDR3 is made up of 16 amino acids. Germline V gives CDR1 LNHDA, CDR2 SQIVND (reference sequence). Trimming at V came to 1 base and at J to 5 bases, leaving 7 bases not matched to a gene. The CDR3 nucleotides read TGTGCCAGTAGTATAGCCCGGACAGGGATGGATCAGCCCCAGCATTTT. Translating gives CASSIARTGMDQPQHF.

The chain has TRBV5-1 and TRBJ1-2; D is perhaps TRBD1 (6 bases). The CDR3 has 16 residues. The V end was cut by 4 bases, the J end by 2 bases, with 18 bases between. From germline, CDR1 is SGHRS and CDR2 YFSETQ. The CDR3 protein is CASSVDGRDKNYGYTF. CDR3 nucleotide sequence: TGCGCCAGCAGCGTAGATGGCAGGGACAAGAACTATGGCTACACCTTC.

This clone was observed a single time. V and J are TRBV7-2 and TRBJ2-7, with a possible D match to TRBD2 (6 bases). Per germline, CDR1 SGHTA and CDR2 FQGNSA. The length of the CDR3 is 14 residues. Trimming took 5 bases from V and 7 from J, leaving 18 bases between them. CDR3 sequence: CASSPGVGRGEQYF. CDR3 DNA: TGTGCCAGCAGCCCAGGCGTAGGGCGGGGTGAGCAGTACTTC.